The source of this T cell receptor (beta chain) is a study of CD8 T cells in ankylosing spondylitis. Regarding the study as a whole: There were earlier reports of some motif variants in reactive arthritis synovial fluid and blood. Ankylosing spondylitis blood appeared to carry a characteristic TCR beta motif of 7 or 8 highly homologous variants. Reports say disease-linked clones showed up significantly more in matched ankylosing spondylitis synovial fluid.

Construction of TCR beta libraries was performed using quantitative 5'-RACE with molecular barcodes. TCRdb used MiXCR to reprocess the 5' RACE reads, holding one entry per CDR3 protein. The sample consists of about 64,000 distinct CDR3 sequences, under 7.5% of them appearing once. This clonotype was seen a few times. Its antigen is as yet unknown. Per the germline V gene, CDR1 is LNHDA and CDR2 is SQIVND (reference sequence). The CDR3 consists of 14 residues. Trimming pared 7 bases from V and 8 bases from J, leaving 18 bases between. The sequenced material came from synovial fluid, either unsorted or a sorted T cell fraction (not recorded which). The clonotype was recovered from a male donor with ankylosing spondylitis. This chain connects TRBV19 to TRBJ2-1, with D tentatively TRBD1 (5 bases). Here the CDR3 DNA reads TGTGCCAGTAAGTGGCAGGGTAGTGGTGATGAGCAGTTCTTC. This encodes CASKWQGSGDEQFF. The complete variable domain, with remaining parts taken from reference TRBV19 and TRBJ2-1, reads DGGITQSPKYLFRKEGQNVTLSCEQNLNHDAMYWYRQDPGQGLRLIYYSQIVNDFQKGDIAEGYSVSREKKESFPLTVTSAQKNPTAFYLCASKWQGSGDEQFFGPGTRLTVL.